Shown below are 2 T cell receptor beta chains from a single sample sequenced in a study of T cell responses to AZD1222 COVID-19 vaccine. Method: immunoSEQ multiplex PCR; TCRdb's copy keeps in-frame clones and lacks some. The repertoire holds under 130,000 clones, with roughly 87% as singletons. The source was peripheral blood, collected 28 days after the second AZD1222 dose. The source of these receptors is an adult who received the AZD1222 COVID-19 vaccine.

This chain connects TRBV24-1 to TRBJ2-3; D not resolved. The V gene lost 3 bases and the J gene lost 3 bases, with 12 bases spanning the gap. The CDR3 consists of 15 residues. Germline V gene lookup returns CDR1 KGHDR and CDR2 SFDVKD. The CDR3 nucleotides are TGTGCCACCAGTGATCCCCTTGACCCAACAGATACGCAGTATTTT. Translated: CATSDPLDPTDTQYF.

V usage is TRBV20-1 and J usage is TRBJ2-1, with D uncertain. Per germline, CDR1 DFQATT and CDR2 SNEGSKA (reference sequence). The CDR3 covers 11 residues. Deletions cut 3 bases from V and 6 bases from J, with 6 bases between. The CDR3 coding sequence is TGCAGTGCTAGCCGCCCCAATGAGCAGTTCTTC. Translated: CSASRPNEQFF.